The present T cell receptor (beta chain) was sequenced within a study of blood T cell repertoires in COVID-19. Authors' processing steps: Researchers report that nucleated cell counts were estimated from reference gene primer amplification. TCRdb's table, derived via immunoSEQ multiplex PCR, lists solely in-frame clones and lacks some. The DNA was the basis for D and trimming; V, J and clone size are from that table. The profile shows 85,000 to 130,000 clones, over 65% of them singletons. Patients at the Seattle site were enrolled during active infection and followed longitudinally. This clonotype originated in a man older than 75 with COVID-19, enrolled during active disease. Sequencing was performed on peripheral blood.

The CDR3 reads CASSPGSYEQYF. CDR3 sequence (DNA): TGTGCCAGCAGCCCCGGGAGCTACGAGCAGTACTTC. The chain is built from TRBV9 and TRBJ2-7; D is possibly TRBD2 (6 bases). The V gene's germline CDR1 is SGDLS and CDR2 YYNGEE. CDR3 length: 12 amino acids. The V and J ends lost 4 bases and 3 bases respectively, with 8 bases between them.